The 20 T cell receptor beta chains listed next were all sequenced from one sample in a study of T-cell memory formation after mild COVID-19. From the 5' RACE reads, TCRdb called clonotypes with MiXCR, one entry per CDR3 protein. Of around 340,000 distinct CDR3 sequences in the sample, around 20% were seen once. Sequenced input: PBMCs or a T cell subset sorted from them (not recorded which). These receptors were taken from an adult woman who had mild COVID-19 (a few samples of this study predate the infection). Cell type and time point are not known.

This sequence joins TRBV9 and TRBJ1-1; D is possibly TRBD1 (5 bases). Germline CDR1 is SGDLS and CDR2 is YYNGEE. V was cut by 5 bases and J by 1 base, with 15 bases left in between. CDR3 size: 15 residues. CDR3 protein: CASSWGGTGNTEAFF. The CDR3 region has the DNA TGTGCCAGCAGTTGGGGGGGAACGGGGAACACTGAAGCTTTCTTT.

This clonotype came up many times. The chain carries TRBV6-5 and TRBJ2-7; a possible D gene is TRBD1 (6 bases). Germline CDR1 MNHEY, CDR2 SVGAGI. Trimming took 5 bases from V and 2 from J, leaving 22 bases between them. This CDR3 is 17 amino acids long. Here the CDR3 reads CASSGRQVAIAPYEQYF. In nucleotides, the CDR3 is TGTGCCAGCAGTGGAAGACAGGTAGCCATAGCCCCCTACGAGCAGTACTTC.

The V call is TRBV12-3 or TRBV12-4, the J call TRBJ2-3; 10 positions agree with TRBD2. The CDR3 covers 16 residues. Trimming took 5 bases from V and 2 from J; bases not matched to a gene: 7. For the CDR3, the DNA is TGTGCCAGCAGTCCTATAGCGGGAGGAGCCACAGATACGCAGTATTTT. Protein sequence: CASSPIAGGATDTQYF.

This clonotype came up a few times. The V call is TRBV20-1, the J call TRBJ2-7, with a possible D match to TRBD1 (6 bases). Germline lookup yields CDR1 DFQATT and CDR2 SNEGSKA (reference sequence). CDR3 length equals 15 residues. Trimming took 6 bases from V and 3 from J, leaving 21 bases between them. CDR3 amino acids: CSAETVRQALYEQYF. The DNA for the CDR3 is TGCAGTGCCGAAACAGTAAGACAGGCCCTCTACGAGCAGTACTTC.

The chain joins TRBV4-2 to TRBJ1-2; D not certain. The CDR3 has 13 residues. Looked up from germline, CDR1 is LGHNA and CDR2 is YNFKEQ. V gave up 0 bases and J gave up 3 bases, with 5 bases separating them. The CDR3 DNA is TGTGCCAGCAGCCAAGATTCCGACTATGGCTACACCTTC. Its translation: CASSQDSDYGYTF.

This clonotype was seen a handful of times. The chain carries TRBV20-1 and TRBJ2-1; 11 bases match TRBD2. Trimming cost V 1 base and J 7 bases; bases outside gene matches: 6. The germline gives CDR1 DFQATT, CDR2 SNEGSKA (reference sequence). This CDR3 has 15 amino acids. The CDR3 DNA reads TGCAGTGCTAGAGTTACTAGCGGGAGTAGAAATGAGCAGTTCTTC. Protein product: CSARVTSGSRNEQFF.

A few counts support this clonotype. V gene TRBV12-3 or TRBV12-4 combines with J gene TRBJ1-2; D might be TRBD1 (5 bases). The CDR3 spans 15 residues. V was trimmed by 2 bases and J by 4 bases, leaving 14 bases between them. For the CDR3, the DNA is TGTGCCAGCAGTTTACGGTCCGGGGCGCCCTATGGCTACACCTTC. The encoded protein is CASSLRSGAPYGYTF.

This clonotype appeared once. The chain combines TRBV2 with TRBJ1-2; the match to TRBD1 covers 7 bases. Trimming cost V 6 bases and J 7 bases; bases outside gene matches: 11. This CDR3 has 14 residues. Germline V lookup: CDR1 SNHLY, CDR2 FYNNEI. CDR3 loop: CASRREGAGAGYTF. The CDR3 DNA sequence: TGTGCCAGCAGACGAGAGGGGGCTGGGGCTGGCTACACCTTC.

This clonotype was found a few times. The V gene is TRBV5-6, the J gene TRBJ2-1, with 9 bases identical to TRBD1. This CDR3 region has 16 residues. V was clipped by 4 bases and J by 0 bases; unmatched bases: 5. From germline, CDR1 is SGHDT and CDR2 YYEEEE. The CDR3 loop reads CASSPGQGFSYNEQFF. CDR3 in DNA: TGTGCCAGCAGCCCTGGACAGGGGTTCTCCTACAATGAGCAGTTCTTC.

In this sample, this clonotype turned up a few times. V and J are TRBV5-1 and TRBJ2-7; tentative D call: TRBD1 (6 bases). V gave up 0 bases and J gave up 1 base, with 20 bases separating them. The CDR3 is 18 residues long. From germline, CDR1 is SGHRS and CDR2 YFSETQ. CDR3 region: CASSLEQGHPISSYEQYF. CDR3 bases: TGCGCCAGCAGCTTGGAGCAGGGACATCCGATCTCTTCCTACGAGCAGTACTTC.

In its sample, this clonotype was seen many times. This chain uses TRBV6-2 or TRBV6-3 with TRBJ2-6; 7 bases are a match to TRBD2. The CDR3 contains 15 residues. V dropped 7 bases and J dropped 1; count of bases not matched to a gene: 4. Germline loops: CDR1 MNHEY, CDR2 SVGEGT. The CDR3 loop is CASTRDYSGANVLTF. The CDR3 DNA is TGTGCCAGCACCCGGGACTATTCTGGGGCCAACGTCCTGACTTTC.

In DNA, the CDR3 is TGTGCCAGCAGGGACAGGGTGGACGAGCAGTACTTC. It encodes CASRDRVDEQYF. V usage is TRBV6-5 and J usage is TRBJ2-7; 8 nucleotides agree with TRBD1. The CDR3 is made up of 12 amino acids. Losses at the gene ends were 6 bases for V and 5 bases for J; bases not matched to a gene: 3. Looked up from germline, CDR1 is MNHEY and CDR2 is SVGAGI.

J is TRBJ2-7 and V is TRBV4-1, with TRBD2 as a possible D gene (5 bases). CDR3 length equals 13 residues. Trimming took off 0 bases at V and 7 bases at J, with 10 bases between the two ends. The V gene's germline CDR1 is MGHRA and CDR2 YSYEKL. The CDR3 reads CASSQDMGGEQYF. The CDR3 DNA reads TGCGCCAGCAGCCAAGATATGGGCGGGGAGCAGTACTTC.

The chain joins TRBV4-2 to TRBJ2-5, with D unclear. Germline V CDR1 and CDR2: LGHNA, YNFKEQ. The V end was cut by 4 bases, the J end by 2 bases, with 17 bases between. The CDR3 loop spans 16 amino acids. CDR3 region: CASSRELGPGQETQYF. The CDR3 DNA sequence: TGTGCCAGCAGCCGAGAGTTAGGGCCCGGGCAAGAGACCCAGTACTTC.

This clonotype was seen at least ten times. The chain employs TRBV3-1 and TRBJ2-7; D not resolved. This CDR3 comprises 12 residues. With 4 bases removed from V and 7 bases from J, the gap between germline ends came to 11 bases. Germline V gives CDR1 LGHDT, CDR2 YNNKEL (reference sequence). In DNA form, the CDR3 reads TGTGCCAGCAGCCCCCTAGGTGGAGAGCAGTACTTC. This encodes CASSPLGGEQYF.

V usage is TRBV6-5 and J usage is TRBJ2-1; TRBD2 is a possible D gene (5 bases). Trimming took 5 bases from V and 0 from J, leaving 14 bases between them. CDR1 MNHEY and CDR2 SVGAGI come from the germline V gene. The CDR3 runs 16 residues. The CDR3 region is CASSGSVESSYNEQFF. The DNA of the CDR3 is TGTGCCAGCAGTGGTAGCGTGGAAAGCTCCTACAATGAGCAGTTCTTC.

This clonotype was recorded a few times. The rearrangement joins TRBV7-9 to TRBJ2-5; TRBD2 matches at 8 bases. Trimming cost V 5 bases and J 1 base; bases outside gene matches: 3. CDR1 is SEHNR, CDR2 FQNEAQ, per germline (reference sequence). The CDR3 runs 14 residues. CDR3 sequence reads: CASSPTSGQETQYF. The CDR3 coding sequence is TGTGCCAGCAGCCCTACTAGCGGCCAAGAGACCCAGTACTTC.

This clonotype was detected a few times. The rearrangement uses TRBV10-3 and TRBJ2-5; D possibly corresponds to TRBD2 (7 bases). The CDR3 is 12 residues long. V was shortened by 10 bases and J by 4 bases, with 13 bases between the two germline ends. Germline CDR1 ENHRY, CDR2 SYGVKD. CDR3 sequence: CATKGEGETQYF. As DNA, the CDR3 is TGTGCCACCAAGGGGGAGGGAGAGACCCAGTACTTC.

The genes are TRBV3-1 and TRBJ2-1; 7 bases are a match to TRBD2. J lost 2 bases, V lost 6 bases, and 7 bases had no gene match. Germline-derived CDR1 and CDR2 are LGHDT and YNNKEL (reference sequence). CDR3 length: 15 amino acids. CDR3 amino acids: CASSHRDYPYNEQFF. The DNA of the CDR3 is TGTGCCAGCAGTCACCGGGACTACCCCTACAATGAGCAGTTCTTC.

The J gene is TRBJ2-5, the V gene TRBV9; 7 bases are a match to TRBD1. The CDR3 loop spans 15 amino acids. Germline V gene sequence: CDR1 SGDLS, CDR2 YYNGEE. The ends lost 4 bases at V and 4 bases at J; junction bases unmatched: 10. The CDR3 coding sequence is TGTGCCAGCAGCCCCCGCCAGGGGGATCCAGAGACCCAGTACTTC. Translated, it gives CASSPRQGDPETQYF. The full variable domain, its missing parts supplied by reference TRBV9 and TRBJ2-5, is DSGVTQTPKHLITATGQRVTLRCSPRSGDLSVYWYQQSLDQGLQFLIQYYNGEERAKGNILERFSAQQFPDLHSELNLSSLELGDSALYFCASSPRQGDPETQYFGPGTRLLVL.